Following are 26 T cell receptor beta chains from one sample sequenced in a study of control samples from healthy donors and cancer patients. Only in-frame clones appear in the TCRdb table, and some are missing; sequencing was by immunoSEQ multiplex PCR. The sample lists about 220,000 clones; about 95% were seen once. Sequencing was performed on blood. These receptors all stem from a man aged 50 to 60 in good health.

V usage is TRBV5-1 and J usage is TRBJ2-7; D perhaps matches TRBD1 (5 bases). The germline CDR1 and CDR2 sequences are SGHRS and YFSETQ. Deletions cut 4 bases from V and 3 bases from J, with 17 bases between. CDR3 length: 15 residues. This CDR3 is CASSLLRDSLYEQYF. The CDR3 DNA reads as TGCGCCAGCAGCCTTCTCAGAGACAGCCTCTACGAGCAGTACTTC.

The J gene is TRBJ1-2, the V gene TRBV7-2; D is uncertain. V dropped 5 bases and J dropped 3 bases, with 16 bases sitting between them. The germline CDR1 and CDR2 sequences are SGHTA and FQGNSA. The CDR3 spans 15 residues. CDR3 amino acids: CASSPSAGYDYGYTF. The CDR3 DNA sequence: TGTGCCAGCAGCCCATCGGCGGGTTATGACTATGGCTACACCTTC.

The chain has TRBV2 and TRBJ2-3, with D unresolved. This CDR3 comprises 11 residues. Deletions cut 7 bases from V and 3 bases from J, with 5 bases between. Germline V gene sequence: CDR1 SNHLY, CDR2 FYNNEI. The CDR3 loop is CASTMTDTQYF. The CDR3 DNA follows: TGTGCCAGCACAATGACAGATACGCAGTATTTT.

The chain couples TRBV5-1 to TRBJ1-1; 7 bases align to TRBD1. In germline, CDR1 is SGHRS, CDR2 YFSETQ. The CDR3 runs to 14 residues. Unmatched junction bases numbered 4, after V lost 4 bases and J lost 1 base. The CDR3 bases are TGCGCCAGCAGCACCCAGGGGGGGAACACTGAAGCTTTCTTT. Translating gives CASSTQGGNTEAFF.

The chain joins TRBV5-1 to TRBJ2-2; D not certain. The germline V gene has CDR1 SGHRS and CDR2 YFSETQ. Trimming removed 3 bases from V and 2 bases from J, with 5 bases in between. The length of the CDR3 is 13 residues. In DNA, the CDR3 is TGCGCCAGCAGCTCCTCAAACACCGGGGAGCTGTTTTTT. Protein: CASSSSNTGELFF.

Notes on this clone: An end of the junction does not agree with germline; a read error may underlie this. V and J are TRBV24-1 and TRBJ2-1, with 14 bases identical to TRBD2. Germline V gives CDR1 KGHDR, CDR2 SFDVKD. The CDR3 has 17 residues. The DNA of the CDR3 is TGTGCCACCAGTGATCCTATGGGACTAGCGGGGGTGAGCCCTCAGATCTTC. Amino acids: CATSDPMGLAGVSPQIF.

The chain carries TRBV24-1 and TRBJ1-2; 8 nucleotides line up with TRBD1. The CDR3 is made up of 15 amino acids. CDR1 is KGHDR and CDR2 is SFDVKD in the germline V gene. V gave up 7 bases and J gave up 4 bases; unmatched junction bases: 10. The CDR3 DNA reads TGTGCCACCAGCGACAGGGGTCCAGAGGGCTATGGCTACACCTTC. Encoded protein: CATSDRGPEGYGYTF.

This rearrangement joins TRBV6-5 to TRBJ2-7; 8 nucleotides align to TRBD1. J gave up 7 bases and V 2 bases, and 10 bases lay outside the gene matches. Germline V CDR1 and CDR2: MNHEY, SVGAGI. The CDR3 consists of 15 residues. This CDR3 is CASSYQGQGWREQYF. CDR3 coding DNA: TGTGCCAGCAGTTACCAAGGACAGGGCTGGAGGGAGCAGTACTTC.

This chain joins TRBV7-9 and TRBJ1-3; maybe TRBD1 (5 bases). The CDR3 totals 14 residues. V was shortened by 4 bases and J by 0 bases, with 7 bases between the two germline ends. The germline V gene encodes CDR1 SEHNR and CDR2 FQNEAQ (reference sequence). The CDR3 region has the DNA TGTGCCAGCAGCTGGGGCACCTCTGGAAACACCATATATTTT. Protein: CASSWGTSGNTIYF. The complete variable domain, with remaining parts taken from reference TRBV7-9 and TRBJ1-3, reads DTGVSQNPRHKITKRGQNVTFRCDPISEHNRLYWYRQTLGQGPEFLTYFQNEAQLEKSRLLSDRFSAERPKGSFSTLEIQRTEQGDSAMYLCASSWGTSGNTIYFGEGSWLTVV.

The chain uses TRBV7-9 and TRBJ1-5; D is possibly TRBD1 (6 bases). The CDR3 spans 14 residues. From germline, CDR1 is SEHNR and CDR2 FQNEAQ (reference sequence). Trimming removed 3 bases from V and 7 bases from J, with 13 bases in between. The CDR3 reads CASSLGGREQPQHF. CDR3 coding DNA: TGTGCCAGCAGCTTGGGGGGCAGGGAGCAGCCCCAGCATTTT. The variable domain in full, with the rest retrieved from reference TRBV7-9 and TRBJ1-5, is DTGVSQNPRHKITKRGQNVTFRCDPISEHNRLYWYRQTLGQGPEFLTYFQNEAQLEKSRLLSDRFSAERPKGSFSTLEIQRTEQGDSAMYLCASSLGGREQPQHFGDGTRLSIL.

The chain uses TRBV20-1 and TRBJ1-2; 11 nucleotides line up with TRBD1. Trimming removed 6 bases from V and 2 bases from J; junction bases left unmatched: 14. Germline CDR1 reads DFQATT; CDR2 reads SNEGSKA (reference sequence). This CDR3 contains 17 residues. The chain's CDR3 is CSASDGDRGLRNYGYTF. In nucleotides, the CDR3 is TGCAGTGCCAGTGATGGGGACAGGGGGTTACGGAACTATGGCTACACCTTC.

This clone was seen a handful of times. The V gene is TRBV4-3, the J gene TRBJ2-5; no definite D call. V was trimmed by 3 bases and J by 0 bases, leaving 14 bases between them. The CDR3 has 16 amino acids. The germline V gene has CDR1 LGHNA and CDR2 YSLEER. The CDR3 loop is CASSQGHGTHQETQYF. The CDR3, as DNA: TGCGCCAGCAGCCAGGGCCACGGTACTCACCAAGAGACCCAGTACTTC.

The chain uses TRBV27 and TRBJ1-1; 8 bases agree with TRBD1. The CDR3 length is 16 residues. Unmatched junction bases numbered 9, after V lost 5 bases and J lost 1 base. In germline, CDR1 is MNHEY, CDR2 SMNVEV (reference sequence). The CDR3 DNA reads as TGTGCCAGCAGTCTGAGCAGGGGGCAGACGAACACTGAAGCTTTCTTT. The encoded protein is CASSLSRGQTNTEAFF.

This chain connects TRBV28 to TRBJ2-7; possible D gene TRBD2, 7 bases. Germline CDR1 is MDHEN and CDR2 is SYDVKM. This CDR3 comprises 16 residues. V lost 4 bases and J lost 5, with 21 bases in between. The CDR3 nucleotides are TGTGCCAGCAGTTCCCCTGGAGGGGGGGCTATGGACGAGCAGTACTTC. It translates to CASSSPGGGAMDEQYF.

This clone was recorded only once. J is TRBJ1-1 and V is TRBV3-1 (or the pseudogene TRBV3-2); TRBD1 might be the D (5 bases). V dropped 3 bases and J dropped 0 bases, with 8 bases sitting between them. Per germline, CDR1 LGHDT and CDR2 YNNKEL (reference sequence). This CDR3 contains 14 residues. CDR3: CASSHGGMNTEAFF. CDR3 DNA: TGTGCCAGCAGCCATGGGGGAATGAACACTGAAGCTTTCTTT.

The gene calls are TRBV7-2 and TRBJ2-1; maybe TRBD2 (5 bases). CDR1 and CDR2 from the germline V gene are SGHTA and FQGNSA. This CDR3 spans 13 amino acids. Trimming shortened V by 4 bases and J by 1 base, and 5 bases separated the two germline ends. The DNA of the CDR3 is TGTGCCAGCAGCTCGGGGTCCTACAATGAGCAGTTCTTC. Translated: CASSSGSYNEQFF.

This chain joins TRBV11-1 and TRBJ1-1; D is unresolved. The CDR3 extends over 15 amino acids. Germline V gives CDR1 SGHAT, CDR2 FQDESV (reference sequence). V was shortened by 5 bases and J by 0 bases, with 13 bases between the two germline ends. This chain's CDR3 is CASSPEVSLNTEAFF. CDR3 bases: TGTGCCAGCAGCCCCGAGGTGTCACTGAACACTGAAGCTTTCTTT.

The V gene is TRBV5-1, the J gene TRBJ2-7, with D possibly TRBD1 on 5 matching bases. CDR3 length: 18 amino acids. CDR1 and CDR2 (germline): SGHRS, YFSETQ. V was cut by 0 bases and J by 2 bases, with 21 bases left in between. The CDR3, as DNA: TGCGCCAGCAGCTTGGGAGACAGCCGGCCCGCTATTACCTACGAGCAGTACTTC. Residues: CASSLGDSRPAITYEQYF.

The chain carries TRBV29-1 and TRBJ2-7, with D possibly matching TRBD1 (6 bases). The germline V gene has CDR1 SQVTM and CDR2 ANQGSEA. V was clipped by 7 bases and J by 2 bases, with 30 bases between them. The CDR3 consists of 18 residues. The CDR3 is CSAAGQWQKSGITYEQYF. CDR3 in DNA: TGCAGCGCTGCCGGACAGTGGCAGAAATCGGGTATAACCTACGAGCAGTACTTC.

This chain connects TRBV4-1 to TRBJ1-1; 8 nucleotides agree with TRBD1. This CDR3 spans 20 amino acids. V lost 0 bases and J lost 1; bases outside the gene matches: 16. Germline assignment: CDR1 MGHRA and CDR2 YSYEKL. The CDR3 DNA sequence: TGCGCCAGCAGCCAAGACCTCCTTATGAGACAGGGGAGAGAGAACACTGAAGCTTTCTTT. It codes for CASSQDLLMRQGRENTEAFF.

The genes are TRBV5-1 and TRBJ1-2; TRBD1 might be the D (6 bases). Looked up from germline, CDR1 is SGHRS and CDR2 is YFSETQ. V lost 4 bases and J 4 bases, leaving 17 bases between the germline ends. The CDR3 runs 15 residues. CDR3 protein: CASSPSAGGAYGYTF. CDR3 coding DNA: TGCGCCAGCAGCCCTTCAGCTGGGGGGGCCTATGGCTACACCTTC. Full variable domain (remainder filled in from reference TRBV5-1 and TRBJ1-2): KAGVTQTPRYLIKTRGQQVTLSCSPISGHRSVSWYQQTPGQGLQFLFEYFSETQRNKGNFPGRFSGRQFSNSRSEMNVSTLELGDSALYLCASSPSAGGAYGYTFGSGTRLTVV.

V usage is TRBV7-3 and J usage is TRBJ2-7, with D tentatively TRBD1 (6 bases). There are 15 residues in the CDR3. V dropped 1 base and J dropped 7 bases, with 17 bases sitting between them. Germline-derived CDR1 and CDR2 are SGHTA and FQGTGA. The CDR3 sequence is CASSLMARGSGEQYF. Written as DNA, the CDR3 is TGTGCCAGCAGCTTAATGGCCAGGGGAAGTGGAGAGCAGTACTTC.

The chain has TRBV6-2 or TRBV6-3 and TRBJ2-7; D not certain. V shed 5 bases and J shed 2 bases, with 4 bases lying between them. This CDR3 has 11 residues. Germline V gene sequence: CDR1 MNHEY, CDR2 SVGEGT. CDR3 in DNA: TGTGCCAGCAGTCCCGCCTACGAGCAGTACTTC. This translates into CASSPAYEQYF.

This clone was seen a few times. The rearrangement links TRBV5-1 to TRBJ1-4, with TRBD1 matching 10 bases. This CDR3 has 16 residues. V dropped 4 bases and J dropped 9; count of bases not matched to a gene: 12. The germline V gene encodes CDR1 SGHRS and CDR2 YFSETQ. The CDR3: CASSQRGGQGVQKLFF. The DNA for the CDR3 is TGCGCCAGCAGCCAAAGGGGTGGACAGGGGGTACAAAAACTGTTTTTT.

This chain uses TRBV2 with TRBJ1-5; D unclear. This CDR3 is built from 17 residues. The V end lost 6 bases, the J end lost 0 bases, and 18 bases lay between the germline ends. Germline assignment: CDR1 SNHLY and CDR2 FYNNEI. The CDR3: CASSSTKGDYSNQPQHF. DNA of the CDR3: TGTGCCAGCAGCTCGACAAAGGGAGACTATAGCAATCAGCCCCAGCATTTT. The full variable domain, rest sourced from reference TRBV2 and TRBJ1-5, is EPEVTQTPSHQVTQMGQEVILRCVPISNHLYFYWYRQILGQKVEFLVSFYNNEISEKSEIFDDQFSVERPDGSNFTLKIRSTKLEDSAMYFCASSSTKGDYSNQPQHFGDGTRLSIL.

This chain links TRBV4-2 with TRBJ2-1; D is unclear. CDR1 is LGHNA, CDR2 YNFKEQ, per germline. CDR3 length: 13 amino acids. The V and J ends lost 2 bases and 5 bases respectively, with 7 bases between them. The CDR3 here is CASSQPTHNEQFF. DNA for the CDR3: TGTGCCAGCAGCCAACCGACGCACAATGAGCAGTTCTTC.